These T cell receptor beta chains were read from a single sample in a study of beta chain features in type 1 diabetes. Sequencing used immunoSEQ multiplex PCR; TCRdb keeps in-frame clones, though not all of them. Found here are some 360,000 clones, roughly a fifth of them singletons; the top ten hold 0.044%. Sequenced sample: naive CD4+ T cells from blood. These receptors originate from a woman aged 18-29 years in good health. Each CDR3 is given without its conserved first and last residue.

V | length | CDR3
TRBV5-1 | 13 | ASSLAGLDYNEQF
TRBV6-1 | 9 | ASSGQYEQY
TRBV4-3 | 11 | ASSQDPVQPQH
TRBV5-6 | 10 | ASSAVTGEAF
TRBV30 | 13 | AWRTGGGSTGELF
TRBV5-1 | 14 | ASSLALAGGSYEQY
TRBV18 | 13 | ASSPPDRVGYGYT
TRBV6-1 | 12 | ASRHRGSGNTIY
TRBV25-1 | 13 | ASSEWGQGYTEAF
TRBV6-5 | 12 | ASSAQGWAYGYT
TRBV7-2 | 12 | ASSFGTHLNEQF
TRBV7-7 | 13 | ASSLVTSGINEQF
TRBV5-4 | 12 | ASSLVAAEETQY
TRBV7-8 | 10 | ASSRGAYGYT
TRBV11-1 | 11 | ASSEQGARGYT
TRBV5-1 | 14 | ASSGPGLAGFNEQY
TRBV6-1 | 14 | ASSAHSGGGWDTQY
TRBV14 | 13 | ASSQVAGATYEQY
TRBV5-1 | 14 | ASSLRRGINTDTQY
TRBV19 | 13 | ASRSTTGHTGELF
TRBV7-2 | 11 | ASSLGGLDGYT
TRBV15 | 13 | ATSSRDRAQETQY
TRBV5-1 | 12 | ASSLAPGGTEAF
TRBV28 | 12 | ASRGALRHYGYT
TRBV7-6 | 13 | ASSWGLAGGKTQY
TRBV7-2 | 12 | ASSLQGIQETQY
TRBV6-5 | 14 | ASSSYTSGRRETQY
TRBV5-4 | 13 | ASSSLPGAGTEAF
TRBV7-9 | 13 | ASSLSPDYSYEQY
TRBV5-1 | 10 | ASRITQETQY
TRBV9 | 14 | ASSHGGASSYNEQF
TRBV10-3 | 16 | AISDPSRGPDRGDTQY
TRBV2 | 10 | ASGREGETQY
TRBV2 | 11 | ASSEEGPDTQY
TRBV28 | 11 | ASTEDWPGELF
TRBV4-1 | 14 | ASSRLGGVSGNTIY
TRBV5-1 | 14 | ASSSSGLADSYEQY
TRBV11-2 | 10 | ASSLYGGGYT
TRBV7-9 | 14 | ASSLSGTGKYTEAF
TRBV30 | 10 | AWSPGRIEQF
TRBV7-9 | 12 | ASSLTGANQPQH
TRBV9 | 13 | ASNRGQGAVETQY
TRBV6-6 | 13 | ASSSSGGANTEAF
TRBV28 | 10 | ASRTNNEKLF
TRBV25-1 | 11 | ASSDLRDYEQY
TRBV29-1 | 10 | SVEDTGLQAF
TRBV5-1 | 10 | ASSLIRDEQF
TRBV5-1 | 13 | ASSLEAGLTDTQY
TRBV9 | 15 | ASSVKAGFDSTDTQY
TRBV7-2 | 11 | ASSLDRVDEQF
TRBV5-1 | 15 | ASSRWTSGTHSYEQY
TRBV27 | 13 | ASSLGQGNYNEQF
TRBV30 | 11 | AWSGQGDQPQH
TRBV11-2 | 13 | ASSLASGATETQY
TRBV9 | 13 | ASSVDGSFTDTQY
TRBV6-5 | 12 | ASSYDPTGTEAF
TRBV2 | 12 | ASSVTRGGDEQY